This T cell receptor beta chain was recorded in a study of T cells of healthy individuals. Looked up from germline, CDR1 is MNHEY and CDR2 is SVGEGT. With V trimmed by 6 bases and J by 5 bases, 3 bases remained unmatched. The CDR3 length is 12 residues. TCRdb re-called the 5' RACE reads through MiXCR, storing one row per CDR3 protein. The sample has approximately 50,000 distinct CDR3 sequences; roughly 14% are singletons. In its sample, this clonotype was seen many times. This receptor was taken from a human donor in good health. The chain recombines TRBV6-2 or TRBV6-3 with TRBJ1-1; 7 bases match TRBD1. Here the CDR3 reads CASRAGGTEAFF. The CDR3 DNA reads as TGTGCCAGCAGGGCAGGGGGGACTGAAGCTTTCTTT.